This TCR beta chain was retrieved from a study of post-analysis software for immune sequencing data. Across the study: Progressive-relapsing, secondary progressive and relapsing-remitting multiple sclerosis were among the disease courses included. Study outcomes and limitations: TRBV segments more frequent in patients than in controls numbered five and included TRBV5-6, TRBV5-1 and TRBV20-1.

Unique molecular identifiers were carried by the TCR beta cDNA libraries. One entry per CDR3 protein results from TCRdb running MiXCR on the PCR reads. The repertoire includes approximately 770,000 distinct CDR3 sequences, roughly 46% of them detected once, and 4.9% sits in the top ten. There are 18 residues in the CDR3. Germline-derived CDR1 and CDR2 are SGHAT and FQNNGV. After removal of 2 bases from V and 3 bases from J, the junction contained 13 bases not matched to a gene. This clonotype was picked up a small number of times. What it recognizes is unknown. The source is a girl between 5 and 17 years old with multiple sclerosis. The sequencing input was blood. V is TRBV11-2 and J is TRBJ2-1; 7 bases map to TRBD2. The CDR3 nucleotides are TGTGCCAGCAGCTTACGGGGAGGGCTAGCGGTATACTACAATGAGCAGTTCTTC. It codes for CASSLRGGLAVYYNEQFF.